This T cell receptor (beta chain) is drawn from a study of shared clonotypes between healthy human individuals. The study, taken as a whole, reports: Generally, estimated richness proved larger in naive subsets than it did in memory subsets. Exclusively blood specimens were collected; tissue repertoires likely differ.

On this clone: What it binds is not known.

The authors ran the assay at deep level. Clones were sequenced by immunoSEQ multiplex PCR, and TCRdb holds only the in-frame ones, with some missing. The sample lists over a million clones; around 76% were seen once. Negatively enriched CD4+ T cells were divided by CD45RA into naive and memory. This clonotype originated in a man between 18 and 29 years old in good health. Sequencing was carried out using memory CD4+ T cells sorted from blood. Subset indicated: CD45RA-negative fraction.

The CDR3 reads CASSPDREGSPLHF. The CDR3 DNA reads TGTGCCAGCAGCCCGGACAGGGAGGGTTCACCCCTCCACTTT. This sequence joins TRBV21-1 and TRBJ1-6; the tabulated D call, TRBD1, remains unverified against the DNA. TRBV21-1 is classified as a pseudogene. The CDR3 consists of 14 residues.